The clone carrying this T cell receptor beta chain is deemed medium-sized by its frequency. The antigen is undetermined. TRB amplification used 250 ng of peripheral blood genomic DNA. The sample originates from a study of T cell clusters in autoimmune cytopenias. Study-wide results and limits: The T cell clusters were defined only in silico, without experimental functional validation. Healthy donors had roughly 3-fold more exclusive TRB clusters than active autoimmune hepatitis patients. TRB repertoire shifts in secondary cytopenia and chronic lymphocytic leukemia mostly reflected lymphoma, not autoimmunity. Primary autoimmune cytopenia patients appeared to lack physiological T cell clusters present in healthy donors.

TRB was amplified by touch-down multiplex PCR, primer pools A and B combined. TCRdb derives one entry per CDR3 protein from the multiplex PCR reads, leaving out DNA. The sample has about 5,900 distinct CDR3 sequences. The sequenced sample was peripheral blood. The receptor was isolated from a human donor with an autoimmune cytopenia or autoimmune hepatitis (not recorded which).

The CDR3 here is CASSLTRQARLFF. The chain joins TRBV5-5 to TRBJ2-1; TCRdb designates TRBD1, a call that cannot be tested without DNA. Germline V gene sequence: CDR1 SGHKS, CDR2 YYEKEE (reference sequence). The length of the CDR3 is 13 residues.